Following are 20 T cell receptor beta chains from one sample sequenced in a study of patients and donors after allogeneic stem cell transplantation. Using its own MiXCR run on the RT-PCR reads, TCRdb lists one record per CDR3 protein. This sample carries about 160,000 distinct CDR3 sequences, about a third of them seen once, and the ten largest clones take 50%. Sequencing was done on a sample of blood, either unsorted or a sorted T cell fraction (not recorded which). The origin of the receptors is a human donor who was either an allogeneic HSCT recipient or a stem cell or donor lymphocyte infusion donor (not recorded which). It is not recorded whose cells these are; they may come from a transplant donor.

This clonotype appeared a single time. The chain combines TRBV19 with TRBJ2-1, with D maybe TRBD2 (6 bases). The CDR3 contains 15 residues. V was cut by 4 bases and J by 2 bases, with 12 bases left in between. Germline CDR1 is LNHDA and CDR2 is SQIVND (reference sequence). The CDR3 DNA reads TGTGCCAGTAGTACGGTGCGGGGCCCCTACAATGAGCAGTTCTTC. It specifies CASSTVRGPYNEQFF. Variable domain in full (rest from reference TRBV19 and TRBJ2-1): DGGITQSPKYLFRKEGQNVTLSCEQNLNHDAMYWYRQDPGQGLRLIYYSQIVNDFQKGDIAEGYSVSREKKESFPLTVTSAQKNPTAFYLCASSTVRGPYNEQFFGPGTRLTVL.

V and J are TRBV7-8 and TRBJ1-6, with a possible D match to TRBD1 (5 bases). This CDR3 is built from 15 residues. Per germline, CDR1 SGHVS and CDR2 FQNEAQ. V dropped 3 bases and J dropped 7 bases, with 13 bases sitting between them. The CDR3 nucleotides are TGTGCCAGCAGCTTGGAGGGGCGGGGGAATTCACCCCTCCACTTT. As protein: CASSLEGRGNSPLHF.

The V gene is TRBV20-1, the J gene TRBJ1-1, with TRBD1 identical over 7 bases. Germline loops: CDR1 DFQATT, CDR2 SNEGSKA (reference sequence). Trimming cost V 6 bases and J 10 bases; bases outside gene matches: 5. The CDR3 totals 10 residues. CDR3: CSAEEGAAFF. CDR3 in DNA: TGCAGTGCGGAGGAGGGGGCAGCTTTCTTT.

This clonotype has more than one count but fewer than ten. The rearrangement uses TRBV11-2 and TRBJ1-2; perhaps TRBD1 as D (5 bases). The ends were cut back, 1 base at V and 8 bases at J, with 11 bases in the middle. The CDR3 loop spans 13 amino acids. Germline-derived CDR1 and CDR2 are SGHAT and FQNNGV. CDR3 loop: CASSLARARGYTF. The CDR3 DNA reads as TGTGCCAGCAGCTTAGCCAGGGCGCGAGGCTACACCTTC.

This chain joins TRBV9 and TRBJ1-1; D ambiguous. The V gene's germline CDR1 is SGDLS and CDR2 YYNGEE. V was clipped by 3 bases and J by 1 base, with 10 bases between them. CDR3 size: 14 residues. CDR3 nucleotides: TGTGCCAGCAGCGATGACCCGGGGAACACTGAAGCTTTCTTT. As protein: CASSDDPGNTEAFF.

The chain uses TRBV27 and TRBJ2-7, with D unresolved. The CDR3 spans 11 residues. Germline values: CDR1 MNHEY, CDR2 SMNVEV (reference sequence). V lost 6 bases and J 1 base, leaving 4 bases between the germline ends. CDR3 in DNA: TGTGCCAGCAGAGGGTCCTACGAGCAGTACTTC. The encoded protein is CASRGSYEQYF.

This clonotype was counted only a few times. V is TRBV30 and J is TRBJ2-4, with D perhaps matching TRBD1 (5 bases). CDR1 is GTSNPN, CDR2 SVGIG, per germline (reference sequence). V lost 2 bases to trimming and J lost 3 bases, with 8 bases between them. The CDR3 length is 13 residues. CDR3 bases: TGTGCCTGGAGTTTCGACAGCAAAAACATTCAGTACTTC. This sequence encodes CAWSFDSKNIQYF.

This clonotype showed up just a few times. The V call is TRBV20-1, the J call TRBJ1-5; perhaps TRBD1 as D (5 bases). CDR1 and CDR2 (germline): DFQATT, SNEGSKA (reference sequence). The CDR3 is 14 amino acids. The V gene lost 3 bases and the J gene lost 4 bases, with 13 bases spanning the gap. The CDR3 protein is CSASWGRANQPQHF. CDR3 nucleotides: TGCAGTGCTAGCTGGGGACGGGCTAATCAGCCCCAGCATTTT.

The CDR3 loop reads CASSYNTGELFF. DNA for the CDR3: TGTGCCAGCAGCTATAACACCGGGGAGCTGTTTTTT. The chain couples TRBV7-3 to TRBJ2-2, with unresolved D. The ends were cut back, 4 bases at V and 2 bases at J, with 2 bases in the middle. Germline CDR1 reads SGHTA; CDR2 reads FQGTGA. The CDR3 is 12 amino acids. Drawing the rest from reference TRBV7-3 and TRBJ2-2, the complete variable domain is GAGVSQTPSNKVTEKGKYVELRCDPISGHTALYWYRQSLGQGPEFLIYFQGTGAADDSGLPNDRFFAVRPEGSVSTLKIQRTERGDSAVYLCASSYNTGELFFGEGSRLTVL.

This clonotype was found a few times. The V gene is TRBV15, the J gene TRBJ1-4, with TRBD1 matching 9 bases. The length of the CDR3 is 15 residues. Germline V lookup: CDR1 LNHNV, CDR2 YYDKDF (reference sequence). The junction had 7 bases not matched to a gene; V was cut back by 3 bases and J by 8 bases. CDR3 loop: CATSRDPGQGEKLFF. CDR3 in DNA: TGTGCCACCAGCAGGGATCCGGGACAGGGCGAAAAACTGTTTTTT.

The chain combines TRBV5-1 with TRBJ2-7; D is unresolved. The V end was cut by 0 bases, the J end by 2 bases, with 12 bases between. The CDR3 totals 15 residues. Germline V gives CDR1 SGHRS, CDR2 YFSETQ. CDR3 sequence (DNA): TGCGCCAGCAGCTTGGAAATAAGGGCCGCCTACGAGCAGTACTTC. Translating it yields CASSLEIRAAYEQYF.

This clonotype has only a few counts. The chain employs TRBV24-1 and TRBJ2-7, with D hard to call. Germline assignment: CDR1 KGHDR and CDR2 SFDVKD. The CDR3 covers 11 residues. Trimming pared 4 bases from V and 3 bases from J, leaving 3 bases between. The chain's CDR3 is CATSEGYEQYF. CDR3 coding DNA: TGTGCCACCAGTGAGGGCTACGAGCAGTACTTC.

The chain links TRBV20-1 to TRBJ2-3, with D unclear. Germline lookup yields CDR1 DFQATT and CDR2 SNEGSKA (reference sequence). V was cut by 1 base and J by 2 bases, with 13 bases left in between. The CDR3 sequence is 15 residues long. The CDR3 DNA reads TGCAGTGCTAGAGTACGGGCACGGCTCACAGATACGCAGTATTTT. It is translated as CSARVRARLTDTQYF.

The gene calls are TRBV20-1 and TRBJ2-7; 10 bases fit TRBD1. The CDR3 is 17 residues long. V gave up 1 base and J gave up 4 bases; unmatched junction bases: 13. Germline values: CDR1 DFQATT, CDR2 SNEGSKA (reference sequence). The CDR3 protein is CSARGGTGALMEYEQYF. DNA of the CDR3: TGCAGTGCTAGAGGGGGGACAGGGGCTCTAATGGAGTACGAGCAGTACTTC.

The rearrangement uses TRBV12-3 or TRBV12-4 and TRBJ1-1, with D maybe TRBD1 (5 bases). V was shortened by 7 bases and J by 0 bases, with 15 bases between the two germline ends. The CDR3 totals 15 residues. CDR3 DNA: TGTGCCAGCACCCTGGTAGGGACTGTGAACACTGAAGCTTTCTTT. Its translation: CASTLVGTVNTEAFF.

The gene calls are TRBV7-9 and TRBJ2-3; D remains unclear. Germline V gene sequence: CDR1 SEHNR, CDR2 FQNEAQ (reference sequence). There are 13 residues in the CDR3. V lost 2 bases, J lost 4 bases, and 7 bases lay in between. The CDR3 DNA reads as TGTGCCAGCAGCTTAAGGGCAGCAGATACGCAGTATTTT. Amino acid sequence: CASSLRAADTQYF.

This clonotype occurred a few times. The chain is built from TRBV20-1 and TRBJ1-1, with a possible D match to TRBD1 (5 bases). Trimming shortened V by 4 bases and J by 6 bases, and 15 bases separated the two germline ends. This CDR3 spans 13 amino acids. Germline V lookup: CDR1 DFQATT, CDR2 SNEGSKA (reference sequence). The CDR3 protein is CSATIAGGSEAFF. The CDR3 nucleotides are TGCAGTGCTACCATCGCCGGGGGGTCTGAAGCTTTCTTT.

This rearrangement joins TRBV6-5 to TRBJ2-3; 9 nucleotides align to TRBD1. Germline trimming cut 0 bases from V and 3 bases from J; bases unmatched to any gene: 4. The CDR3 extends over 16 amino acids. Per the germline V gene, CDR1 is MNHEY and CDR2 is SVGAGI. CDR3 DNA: TGTGCCAGCAGTTACTCCCGACAGGGGGGGACAGATACGCAGTATTTT. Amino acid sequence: CASSYSRQGGTDTQYF.

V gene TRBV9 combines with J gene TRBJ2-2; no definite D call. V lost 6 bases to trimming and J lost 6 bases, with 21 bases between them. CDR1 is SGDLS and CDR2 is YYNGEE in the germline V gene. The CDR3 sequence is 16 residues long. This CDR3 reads CASNPSGVGRAGELFF. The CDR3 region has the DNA TGTGCCAGCAACCCCAGTGGAGTAGGCAGAGCCGGGGAGCTGTTTTTT.

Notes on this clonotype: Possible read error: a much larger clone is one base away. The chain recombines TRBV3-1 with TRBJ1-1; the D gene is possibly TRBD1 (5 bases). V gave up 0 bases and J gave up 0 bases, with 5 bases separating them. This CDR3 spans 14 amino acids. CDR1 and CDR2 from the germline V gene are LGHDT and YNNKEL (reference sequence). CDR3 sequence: CASSQEGVNTEAFF. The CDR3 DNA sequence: TGTGCCAGCAGCCAAGAGGGGGTGAACACTGAAGCTTTCTTT.